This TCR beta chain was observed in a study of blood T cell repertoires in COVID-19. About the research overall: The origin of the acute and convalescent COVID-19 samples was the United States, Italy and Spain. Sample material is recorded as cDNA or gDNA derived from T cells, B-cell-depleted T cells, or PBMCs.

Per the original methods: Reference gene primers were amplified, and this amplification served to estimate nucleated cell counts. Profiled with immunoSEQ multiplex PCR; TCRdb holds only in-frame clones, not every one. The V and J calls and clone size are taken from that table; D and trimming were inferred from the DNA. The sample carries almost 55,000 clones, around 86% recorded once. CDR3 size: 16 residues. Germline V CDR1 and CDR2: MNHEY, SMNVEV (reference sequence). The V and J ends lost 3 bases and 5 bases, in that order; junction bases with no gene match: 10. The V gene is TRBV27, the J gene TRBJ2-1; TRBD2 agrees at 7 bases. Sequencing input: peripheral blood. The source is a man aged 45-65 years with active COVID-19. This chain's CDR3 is CASSFRSAGEDNEQFF. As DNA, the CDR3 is TGTGCCAGCAGTTTTCGGTCCGCGGGAGAGGACAATGAGCAGTTCTTC.